Below, 29 T cell receptor beta chains from the same sample are listed, as sequenced in a study of beta chain features in type 1 diabetes. The whole isolated RNA underwent reverse transcription, so sequencing captured expressed TCRB transcripts. TCRdb keeps only in-frame clones here, not all; method: immunoSEQ multiplex PCR. The data hold 900,000 or so clones, with roughly 17% observed a single time. The source material was naive CD4+ T cells from blood. The origin of the receptors is a woman aged 18-35 years in good health.

V gene TRBV4-3 combines with J gene TRBJ2-1, with D possibly being TRBD1 or TRBD2 (5 bases each). The germline V gene has CDR1 LGHNA and CDR2 YSLEER. The CDR3 covers 15 residues. Trimming stripped 3 bases from V and 2 bases from J, with 11 bases between. The CDR3 is CASSHRDEAYNEQFF. The CDR3 DNA sequence: TGCGCCAGCAGCCACCGGGACGAGGCCTACAATGAGCAGTTCTTC.

The chain links TRBV28 to TRBJ2-5, with TRBD2 matching 7 bases. The V gene end was trimmed by 5 bases and the J gene end by 5 bases; junction bases not matched to a gene: 8. The CDR3 spans 14 residues. CDR1 MDHEN and CDR2 SYDVKM come from the germline V gene. The CDR3 spells CASSPILAWETQYF. The CDR3 nucleotides read TGTGCCAGCAGTCCTATACTAGCGTGGGAGACCCAGTACTTC.

V and J are TRBV7-2 and TRBJ2-1; 14 positions agree with TRBD2. Trimming at V came to 1 base and at J to 13 bases, leaving 9 bases not matched to a gene. The CDR3 loop spans 16 amino acids. The V gene's germline CDR1 is SGHTA and CDR2 FQGNSA. The CDR3 DNA sequence: TGTGCCAGCAGCTTAGGGGGACTAGCGGGAGTCGAGTTACAGTTCTTC. It translates to CASSLGGLAGVELQFF.

There are a few counts of this clone. The genes are TRBV18 and TRBJ1-1, with a tentative D call TRBD1 (5 bases). Between the trimmed V and J ends, which lost 0 bases and 8 bases, there was a span of 13 bases. The CDR3 is 14 amino acids. From germline, CDR1 is KGHSH and CDR2 LQKENI. CDR3: CASSPPGRGGEAFF. The CDR3 DNA sequence: TGTGCCAGCTCACCACCGGGGCGTGGGGGGGAAGCTTTCTTT.

Only a few counts were recorded for this clone. The CDR3 loop is CASSEGRGSTGNQPQHF. CDR3 DNA: TGTGCCAGCAGTGAAGGTCGGGGTTCTACGGGCAATCAGCCCCAGCATTTT. This chain links TRBV6-1 with TRBJ1-5; D not resolved. The germline V gene has CDR1 MNHNS and CDR2 SASEGT. V lost 1 base, J lost 2 bases, and 15 bases lay in between. The CDR3 contains 17 residues.

V is TRBV10-3 and J is TRBJ2-1; TRBD2 agrees at 14 bases. CDR1 and CDR2 (germline): ENHRY, SYGVKD. The V segment lost 8 bases and the J segment 8 bases; nucleotides outside the gene matches: 2. This CDR3 contains 13 residues. The CDR3 here is CAIGTSGSDEQFF. CDR3 DNA sequence: TGTGCCATCGGGACTAGCGGGAGCGATGAGCAGTTCTTC.

The genes are TRBV27 and TRBJ2-1, with D maybe TRBD2 (6 bases). The CDR3 totals 13 residues. V lost 5 bases and J 14 bases, leaving 19 bases between the germline ends. Germline values: CDR1 MNHEY, CDR2 SMNVEV (reference sequence). The DNA for the CDR3 is TGTGCCAGCAGTGAAAACCCCCGGGAGAGGAAGTTCTTC. This codes for CASSENPRERKFF.

The chain employs TRBV2 and TRBJ2-1; D gene uncertain. Germline CDR1 is SNHLY and CDR2 is FYNNEI. The CDR3 totals 13 residues. Trimming cost V 6 bases and J 2 bases, with 8 bases left between them. The CDR3 DNA reads TGTGCCAGCAGCCGGAACGCCTACAATGAGCAGTTCTTC. Translated: CASSRNAYNEQFF.

The chain carries TRBV27 and TRBJ1-1; the D is unclear. Trimming cost V 3 bases and J 1 base, with 9 bases left between them. This CDR3 spans 14 amino acids. CDR1 MNHEY and CDR2 SMNVEV come from the germline V gene (reference sequence). The CDR3 reads CASSLKGWNTEAFF. Written as DNA, the CDR3 is TGTGCCAGCAGTTTGAAGGGTTGGAACACTGAAGCTTTCTTT.

This clone has just a few counts. The V gene is TRBV19, the J gene TRBJ2-1; 9 positions match TRBD1. The CDR3 is 17 amino acids. The germline gives CDR1 LNHDA, CDR2 SQIVND (reference sequence). The trim removed 3 bases at V and 0 bases at J, leaving 6 bases unmatched. The DNA for the CDR3 is TGTGCCAGTAGTATTATCGGGACAGGGAGCTCCTACAATGAGCAGTTCTTC. Protein product: CASSIIGTGSSYNEQFF.

This clone was observed a handful of times. The chain is built from TRBV21-1 and TRBJ2-5. TRBV21-1 is described as a pseudogene. The CDR3 covers 14 residues. Here the CDR3 DNA reads TGTGCCAGCGCGGAGACGGGGCTAGAAGAGACCCAGTACTTC. It specifies CASAETGLEETQYF.

V gene TRBV11-2 combines with J gene TRBJ2-5, with 8 bases aligning to TRBD1. The CDR3 consists of 14 residues. Germline CDR1 and CDR2: SGHAT and FQNNGV. V shed 4 bases, J shed 2 bases, and the junction held 3 bases outside the gene matches. The CDR3 nucleotides read TGTGCCAGCAGCTCCCAGGGGGCTCAAGAGACCCAGTACTTC. Translation gives CASSSQGAQETQYF.

The CDR3 loop is CASSFTGGAGNGYGYTF. The CDR3 coding sequence is TGTGCCAGCAGCTTCACAGGGGGCGCAGGTAACGGCTATGGCTACACCTTC. The chain links TRBV7-9 to TRBJ1-2; 9 bases align to TRBD1. The CDR3 runs to 17 residues. Per the germline V gene, CDR1 is SEHNR and CDR2 is FQNEAQ (reference sequence). Trimming took 3 bases from V and 4 from J; bases not matched to a gene: 12.

This clone has just a few counts. In the same sample, other DNA sequences code for this CDR3. The chain uses TRBV20-1 and TRBJ1-1, with D possibly TRBD1 on 5 matching bases. CDR1 is DFQATT, CDR2 SNEGSKA, per germline (reference sequence). CDR3 length equals 11 residues. V shed 2 bases and J shed 4 bases, with 5 bases lying between them. The CDR3 loop is CSARTGTEAFF. The CDR3 DNA sequence: TGCAGTGCTAGAACAGGCACTGAAGCTTTCTTT.

The chain is built from TRBV11-1 and TRBJ2-3; TRBD2 matches at 12 bases. V shed 5 bases and J 5 bases; nucleotides not matched to a gene: 8. This CDR3 region has 16 residues. Germline values: CDR1 SGHAT, CDR2 FQDESV (reference sequence). The CDR3 reads CASSPRLAGEEDTQYF. The CDR3 DNA reads TGTGCCAGCAGCCCACGACTAGCGGGAGAAGAAGATACGCAGTATTTT.

This clone occurred many times. V is TRBV7-9 and J is TRBJ1-4; D gene ambiguous. Germline V gives CDR1 SEHNR, CDR2 FQNEAQ (reference sequence). V was shortened by 11 bases and J by 0 bases, with 7 bases between the two germline ends. The CDR3 spans 12 residues. This chain's CDR3 is CAARATNEKLFF. CDR3 sequence (DNA): TGTGCCGCTCGAGCAACTAATGAAAAACTGTTTTTT.

This clone showed up just a few times. The chain combines TRBV7-2 with TRBJ2-3, with 7 bases matching TRBD2. The germline V gene has CDR1 SGHTA and CDR2 FQGNSA. V lost 3 bases and J lost 2; bases outside the gene matches: 8. The CDR3 has 16 amino acids. Here the CDR3 reads CASSLSLAELTDTQYF. The CDR3 DNA sequence: TGTGCCAGCAGCTTGAGCCTAGCGGAGCTCACAGATACGCAGTATTTT.

This clone appeared a few times. Additional DNA sequences in this sample encode the identical CDR3. The chain is built from TRBV7-2 and TRBJ1-5, with D hard to call. Trimming cost V 0 bases and J 9 bases, with 6 bases left between them. CDR3 size: 12 residues. The germline CDR1 and CDR2 sequences are SGHTA and FQGNSA. CDR3 bases: TGTGCCAGCAGCTTAGCAGGACGGCCCCAGCATTTT. It codes for CASSLAGRPQHF.

V and J are TRBV6-6 and TRBJ2-1; D call uncertain. Germline V lookup: CDR1 MNHNY, CDR2 SVGAGI (reference sequence). V was pared by 6 bases and J by 5 bases, with 17 bases between. CDR3 length: 15 amino acids. The CDR3: CASSSTELGNNEQFF. CDR3 bases: TGTGCCAGCAGCTCCACGGAGTTAGGGAACAATGAGCAGTTCTTC.

This clone appeared a few times. The V gene is TRBV2, the J gene TRBJ2-2; D gene uncertain. Per the germline V gene, CDR1 is SNHLY and CDR2 is FYNNEI. The CDR3 spans 18 residues. Trimming shortened V by 2 bases and J by 1 base, and 17 bases separated the two germline ends. CDR3 in amino acids: CASSEYGWVGENTGELFF. DNA for the CDR3: TGTGCCAGCAGTGAATATGGTTGGGTCGGAGAGAACACCGGGGAGCTGTTTTTT.

The chain recombines TRBV9 with TRBJ1-2; 7 positions match TRBD1. Per the germline V gene, CDR1 is SGDLS and CDR2 is YYNGEE. The CDR3 is 15 residues long. Trimming took 3 bases from V and 4 from J; bases not matched to a gene: 9. CDR3 sequence: CASSGSNGTVYGYTF. CDR3 DNA: TGTGCCAGCAGCGGATCCAACGGGACAGTCTATGGCTACACCTTC.

V is TRBV7-8 and J is TRBJ2-3, with D uncertain. V was cut by 1 base and J by 2 bases, with 7 bases left in between. In germline, CDR1 is SGHVS, CDR2 FQNEAQ. This CDR3 is 14 amino acids long. CDR3 bases: TGTGCCAGCAGCTTAGACGTCTTCACAGATACGCAGTATTTT. It encodes CASSLDVFTDTQYF.

The V and J genes are TRBV19 and TRBJ2-2; maybe TRBD2 (5 bases). Germline V gene data show CDR1 as LNHDA and CDR2 as SQIVND (reference sequence). V lost 3 bases to trimming and J lost 5 bases, with 7 bases between them. This CDR3 spans 13 amino acids. In DNA form, the CDR3 reads TGTGCCAGTAGTATCCCGGGGACCGGGGAGCTGTTTTTT. It codes for CASSIPGTGELFF.

This clone was recorded a few times. The chain links TRBV5-4 to TRBJ1-2; TRBD1 might be the D (6 bases). Trimming removed 3 bases at V and 5 bases at J, with 8 bases between. Germline lookup yields CDR1 SGHNT and CDR2 YYREEE (reference sequence). This CDR3 has 12 amino acids. CDR3 coding DNA: TGTGCCAGCAGCTCCGGACAGTATGGCTACACCTTC. This sequence encodes CASSSGQYGYTF.

V gene TRBV7-6 combines with J gene TRBJ2-1; D remains unclear. Looked up from germline, CDR1 is SGHVS and CDR2 is FNYEAQ. Trimming took 1 base from V and 5 from J, leaving 12 bases between them. The CDR3 length is 15 residues. The CDR3 coding sequence is TGTGCCAGCAGCTTAGTGTATGGTCTAAACAATGAGCAGTTCTTC. Its protein product is CASSLVYGLNNEQFF.

This clone has more than one count but fewer than ten. The chain employs TRBV6-1 and TRBJ2-7, with D tentatively TRBD1 or TRBD2 (5 bases each). Germline V CDR1 and CDR2: MNHNS, SASEGT. CDR3 length equals 11 residues. Trimming took 3 bases from V and 9 from J, leaving 9 bases between them. The CDR3 DNA sequence: TGTGCCAGCAGTGAGAAGGGACCGCAGTACTTC. Translated: CASSEKGPQYF.

This clone was counted only a few times. This chain connects TRBV27 to TRBJ1-2; D not resolved. V was clipped by 10 bases and J by 4 bases, with 19 bases between them. The CDR3 totals 14 residues. The germline V gene has CDR1 MNHEY and CDR2 SMNVEV (reference sequence). The CDR3 loop reads CATRREVSSYGYTF. In DNA, the CDR3 is TGTGCCACCAGGAGGGAGGTTTCTTCCTATGGCTACACCTTC.

V usage is TRBV28 and J usage is TRBJ2-7, with TRBD1 identical over 7 bases. The CDR3 runs 14 residues. Looked up from germline, CDR1 is MDHEN and CDR2 is SYDVKM. The J segment lost 0 bases and the V segment lost 6 bases, leaving 5 bases of the junction unmatched. Here the CDR3 reads CASRAQGSSYEQYF. In nucleotides, the CDR3 is TGTGCCAGCAGGGCACAGGGGAGCTCCTACGAGCAGTACTTC.

The table lists this clone with a few counts. V gene TRBV6-5 combines with J gene TRBJ2-1; D is possibly TRBD2 (6 bases). CDR1 MNHEY and CDR2 SVGAGI come from the germline V gene. V was pared by 4 bases and J by 3 bases, with 16 bases between. CDR3 length equals 16 residues. Here the CDR3 DNA reads TGTGCCAGCAGTTCTGGCGGGACGGGGCTCTACAATGAGCAGTTCTTC. This sequence encodes CASSSGGTGLYNEQFF.